The 23 T cell receptor beta chains given below trace back to one sample, sequenced in a study of shared T cell receptors in the human thymus. Profiling relied on immunoSEQ multiplex PCR, and the TCRdb table lists in-frame clones only, not all of them. The table includes hundreds of thousands of clones, over 75% detected once. These same records also appear under a second study, on human thymus T cells.

The sequencing input was thymocytes. These receptors were collected from a boy under two years old with a congenital heart defect.

This chain links TRBV2 with TRBJ2-7; 11 nucleotides agree with TRBD1. The CDR3 extends over 14 amino acids. Germline trimming cut 4 bases from V and 5 bases from J; bases unmatched to any gene: 4. The germline gives CDR1 SNHLY, CDR2 FYNNEI. The CDR3 here is CASSVDRGPDEQYF. Written as DNA, the CDR3 is TGTGCCAGCAGTGTGGACAGGGGGCCCGACGAGCAGTACTTC.

This chain links TRBV15 with TRBJ2-7; D remains ambiguous. The CDR3 contains 13 residues. Trimming cost V 5 bases and J 0 bases, with 8 bases left between them. CDR1 is LNHNV, CDR2 YYDKDF, per germline (reference sequence). CDR3 bases: TGTGCCACCAGCGCTGATAGCTCCTACGAGCAGTACTTC. Its protein product is CATSADSSYEQYF.

The chain joins TRBV4-1 to TRBJ2-3; 9 bases are a match to TRBD2. This CDR3 has 19 residues. Losses at the gene ends were 4 bases for V and 2 bases for J; bases not matched to a gene: 16. In germline, CDR1 is MGHRA, CDR2 YSYEKL. In nucleotides, the CDR3 is TGCGCCAGCAGCCCCCAACGCTGGACTAGCGCCTGGAACACAGATACGCAGTATTTT. The encoded protein is CASSPQRWTSAWNTDTQYF.

V usage is TRBV7-2 and J usage is TRBJ2-7, with D possibly matching TRBD2 (5 bases). The ends were cut back, 1 base at V and 0 bases at J, with 13 bases in the middle. The CDR3 runs to 16 residues. Germline CDR1 SGHTA, CDR2 FQGNSA. The CDR3 nucleotides read TGTGCCAGCAGCTTAGGATTCGGGGTCCCCTCCTACGAGCAGTACTTC. Translation gives CASSLGFGVPSYEQYF.

The chain is built from TRBV7-2 and TRBJ1-2; possibly TRBD1 for D (5 bases). Germline V gene data show CDR1 as SGHTA and CDR2 as FQGNSA. Trimming removed 4 bases from V and 9 bases from J, with 18 bases in between. This CDR3 comprises 14 residues. CDR3 coding DNA: TGTGCCAGCAGCTCGACAGTGGACCGAGAGAGCTACACCTTC. Translating gives CASSSTVDRESYTF.

J is TRBJ2-2 and V is TRBV2, with TRBD2 matching over 10 bases. The germline V gene has CDR1 SNHLY and CDR2 FYNNEI. J was trimmed by 5 bases and V by 6 bases; bases with no gene match: 3. This CDR3 spans 14 amino acids. Here the CDR3 reads CASSEREGTGELFF. The CDR3 DNA reads TGTGCCAGCAGCGAGCGGGAGGGGACCGGGGAGCTGTTTTTT.

V and J are TRBV7-9 and TRBJ2-1; TRBD2 matches at 10 bases. The germline CDR1 and CDR2 sequences are SEHNR and FQNEAQ (reference sequence). The CDR3 is made up of 17 amino acids. V was pared by 2 bases and J by 8 bases, with 12 bases of the junction left unmatched. Written as DNA, the CDR3 is TGTGCCAGCAGCTTAATGGAAAAGCGGGAGGGCCAGGATGAGCAGTTCTTC. Amino acids: CASSLMEKREGQDEQFF.

V gene TRBV6-4 combines with J gene TRBJ2-1; TRBD2 matches at 9 bases. The CDR3 loop spans 17 amino acids. V trimming: 7 bases; J trimming: 0 bases; junction bases outside the gene matches: 10. Germline loops: CDR1 MRHNA, CDR2 SNTAGT. The CDR3 loop is CASTRASGKSSYNEQFF. In DNA, the CDR3 is TGTGCCAGCACGAGGGCTAGCGGGAAGAGCTCCTACAATGAGCAGTTCTTC.

The chain couples TRBV29-1 to TRBJ2-3; TRBD2 might be the D (6 bases). CDR3 length: 12 residues. Germline CDR1 reads SQVTM; CDR2 reads ANQGSEA. V lost 6 bases and J lost 4, with 11 bases in between. The CDR3: CSVRGDADTQYF. CDR3 nucleotides: TGCAGCGTACGCGGGGACGCAGATACGCAGTATTTT.

The chain joins TRBV27 to TRBJ1-3, with D possibly matching TRBD1 (5 bases). V lost 5 bases to trimming and J lost 0 bases, with 20 bases between them. The germline V gene has CDR1 MNHEY and CDR2 SMNVEV (reference sequence). The CDR3 runs to 18 residues. In DNA, the CDR3 is TGTGCCAGCAGTCCCACCGGTTACAGGTCGAGCTCTGGAAACACCATATATTTT. Its translation is CASSPTGYRSSSGNTIYF.

V usage is TRBV11-2 and J usage is TRBJ2-1; D perhaps matches TRBD2 (5 bases). The CDR3 totals 14 residues. Trimming removed 8 bases at V and 6 bases at J, with 17 bases between. Germline CDR1 reads SGHAT; CDR2 reads FQNNGV. CDR3 nucleotides: TGTGCCAGCGGGAGTGGCCTCCTCGGCAATGAGCAGTTCTTC. This gives the protein CASGSGLLGNEQFF. Looking up the rest from reference TRBV11-2 and TRBJ2-1 gives the full variable domain: EAGVAQSPRYKIIEKRQSVAFWCNPISGHATLYWYQQILGQGPKLLIQFQNNGVVDDSQLPKDRFSAERLKGVDSTLKIQPAKLEDSAVYLCASGSGLLGNEQFFGPGTRLTVL.

This clone showed up just once. The genes are TRBV11-2 and TRBJ2-7; D might be TRBD2 (8 bases). CDR1 SGHAT and CDR2 FQNNGV come from the germline V gene. Trimming cost V 8 bases and J 0 bases, with 20 bases left between them. This CDR3 comprises 16 residues. As DNA, the CDR3 is TGTGCCAGCCCAGGGGGAAGCGGGGGAAGCTCCTACGAGCAGTACTTC. Its protein is CASPGGSGGSSYEQYF. Full variable domain (remainder filled in from reference TRBV11-2 and TRBJ2-7): EAGVAQSPRYKIIEKRQSVAFWCNPISGHATLYWYQQILGQGPKLLIQFQNNGVVDDSQLPKDRFSAERLKGVDSTLKIQPAKLEDSAVYLCASPGGSGGSSYEQYFGPGTRLTVT.

The V gene is TRBV21-1, the J gene TRBJ1-3. TRBV21-1 is a listed pseudogene. This CDR3 contains 15 residues. This CDR3 reads CASSKRETSGNTIYF. The DNA of the CDR3 is TGTGCCAGCAGCAAACGGGAGACCTCTGGAAACACCATATATTTT.

Details on this clone: A read error may produce the germline difference seen at one junction end. The chain employs TRBV10-2 and TRBJ1-5; D is uncertain. This CDR3 spans 8 amino acids. From germline, CDR1 is WSHSY and CDR2 SAAADI. For the CDR3, the DNA is TGCGCCAGCAGTCCCTCAGATTTT. It specifies CASSPSDF.

The chain uses TRBV28 and TRBJ2-7; perhaps TRBD2 as D (5 bases). The length of the CDR3 is 14 residues. V was pared by 3 bases and J by 5 bases, with 14 bases between. Germline V gene lookup returns CDR1 MDHEN and CDR2 SYDVKM. The DNA for the CDR3 is TGTGCCAGCAGTTTGGTAGCTGCGGGCCACGAGCAGTACTTC. The encoded protein is CASSLVAAGHEQYF.

The chain joins TRBV19 to TRBJ2-5; perhaps TRBD2 as D (5 bases). Trimming took off 6 bases at V and 7 bases at J, with 12 bases between the two ends. CDR1 LNHDA and CDR2 SQIVND come from the germline V gene (reference sequence). The CDR3 runs to 12 residues. The CDR3 DNA is TGTGCCAGTAGGACCCCTCGGGGGACCCAGTACTTC. This encodes CASRTPRGTQYF.

The gene calls are TRBV9 and TRBJ2-2, with TRBD2 matching over 7 bases. CDR1 is SGDLS, CDR2 YYNGEE, per germline. This CDR3 has 15 amino acids. The J segment lost 1 base and the V segment lost 2 bases, leaving 2 bases of the junction unmatched. CDR3 sequence: CASSVRERNTGELFF. DNA of the CDR3: TGTGCCAGCAGCGTGCGGGAGAGGAACACCGGGGAGCTGTTTTTT.

V and J are TRBV14 and TRBJ2-5; 8 bases line up with TRBD1. The germline gives CDR1 SGHDN, CDR2 FVKESK. J was trimmed by 2 bases and V by 4 bases; bases with no gene match: 12. This CDR3 is 17 amino acids long. The CDR3 loop is CASSPGGTTGGQETQYF. The CDR3 region has the DNA TGTGCCAGCAGCCCCGGCGGGACAACAGGGGGGCAAGAGACCCAGTACTTC. Using reference TRBV14 and TRBJ2-5 for the parts outside the CDR3, the full variable domain is EAGVTQFPSHSVIEKGQTVTLRCDPISGHDNLYWYRRVMGKEIKFLLHFVKESKQDESGMPNNRFLAERTGGTYSTLKVQPAELEDSGVYFCASSPGGTTGGQETQYFGPGTRLLVL.

This clone was recorded only once. The V and J genes are TRBV4-3 and TRBJ2-2; the D gene is possibly TRBD2 (6 bases). V was clipped by 0 bases and J by 9 bases, with 14 bases between them. The V gene's germline CDR1 is LGHNA and CDR2 YSLEER. The CDR3 covers 15 residues. This CDR3 is CASSQDWPRERELFF. CDR3 in DNA: TGCGCCAGCAGCCAAGATTGGCCTCGGGAGCGGGAGCTGTTTTTT.

The CDR3 spells CASSFRQNYGYTF. In DNA form, the CDR3 reads TGCGCCAGCAGCTTTAGACAGAACTATGGCTACACCTTC. The rearrangement joins TRBV5-1 to TRBJ1-2; the D gene is possibly TRBD1 (5 bases). The V end lost 2 bases, the J end lost 2 bases, and 7 bases lay between the germline ends. The CDR3 runs to 13 residues. Per germline, CDR1 SGHRS and CDR2 YFSETQ.

The chain combines TRBV23-1 with TRBJ1-2; 9 bases align to TRBD1. TRBV23-1 is classed as an ORF, of uncertain function. J gave up 2 bases and V 0 bases, and 7 bases lay outside the gene matches. This CDR3 has 17 residues. The DNA for the CDR3 is TGCGCCAGCAGTCAATCGGAGGACAGGGGTTCCAACTATGGCTACACCTTC. Translated, it gives CASSQSEDRGSNYGYTF.

The V gene is TRBV11-3, the J gene TRBJ2-5; no clear D. The CDR3 runs 14 residues. Germline CDR1 SGHNT, CDR2 YENEEA. Trimming removed 2 bases from V and 1 base from J, with 8 bases in between. This CDR3 reads CASSLPSFQETQYF. In DNA, the CDR3 is TGTGCCAGCAGCTTACCTAGTTTCCAAGAGACCCAGTACTTC. Drawing the rest from reference TRBV11-3 and TRBJ2-5, the complete variable domain is EAGVVQSPRYKIIEKKQPVAFWCNPISGHNTLYWYLQNLGQGPELLIRYENEEAVDDSQLPKDRFSAERLKGVDSTLKIQPAELGDSAVYLCASSLPSFQETQYFGPGTRLLVL.

The genes are TRBV15 and TRBJ2-7; 7 bases agree with TRBD1. This CDR3 is built from 15 residues. CDR1 is LNHNV, CDR2 YYDKDF, per germline (reference sequence). V dropped 3 bases and J dropped 4; count of bases not matched to a gene: 9. The CDR3 region is CATSRPGQRTYEQYF. The DNA for the CDR3 is TGTGCCACCAGCAGGCCGGGACAGAGAACTTACGAGCAGTACTTC. Based on the CDR3 plus reference TRBV15 and TRBJ2-7, the full variable domain is DAMVIQNPRYQVTQFGKPVTLSCSQTLNHNVMYWYQQKSSQAPKLLFHYYDKDFNNEADTPDNFQSRRPNTSFCFLDIRSPGLGDTAMYLCATSRPGQRTYEQYFGPGTRLTVT.